These 21 T cell receptor beta chains were sequenced from one sample in a study of cytomegalovirus exposure and HLA in healthy donors. The primer mix had 60 Vbeta and 13 Jbeta primers. Method: immunoSEQ multiplex PCR; TCRdb's copy keeps in-frame clones and lacks some. The data show around 160,000 clones, around 80% seen once. Sample: PBMCs. The receptors here all came from a woman under 30 in good health and CMV-seronegative.

About this clone: The junction does not match germline at one end; this may be a read error. V usage is TRBV7-9 and J usage is TRBJ2-5; no clear D. Germline loops: CDR1 SEHNR, CDR2 FQNEAQ (reference sequence). This CDR3 has 14 residues. CDR3 region: CSSSLVGQQETQYF. The CDR3 DNA follows: TGTTCCAGCAGCTTAGTTGGGCAGCAAGAGACCCAGTACTTC.

In this sample, this clone turned up a few times. The chain carries TRBV6-5 and TRBJ1-1, with D perhaps matching TRBD1 (6 bases). Germline V gene lookup returns CDR1 MNHEY and CDR2 SVGAGI. V lost 6 bases and J lost 12, with 20 bases in between. CDR3 length: 13 amino acids. The CDR3 loop is CASRGGEALVSFF. The CDR3 nucleotides read TGTGCCAGCAGAGGGGGGGAGGCTCTCGTCTCTTTCTTT.

The rearrangement uses TRBV19 and TRBJ1-5, with no clear D. CDR1 and CDR2 from the germline V gene are LNHDA and SQIVND (reference sequence). Trimming took off 10 bases at V and 4 bases at J, with 17 bases between the two ends. This CDR3 is 14 amino acids long. CDR3 sequence reads: CATQPGFSNQPQHF. CDR3 coding DNA: TGTGCCACCCAACCGGGGTTTTCGAATCAGCCCCAGCATTTT.

The genes are TRBV27 and TRBJ1-1; 7 bases line up with TRBD1. Trimming cost V 5 bases and J 8 bases; bases outside gene matches: 17. The germline V gene has CDR1 MNHEY and CDR2 SMNVEV (reference sequence). The CDR3 runs 16 residues. The CDR3 DNA sequence: TGTGCCAGCAGTGTGGCTGGGACAGCTCCGGGTTCAGAAGCTTTCTTT. Protein sequence: CASSVAGTAPGSEAFF.

To note about this clone: The junction does not match germline at one end; this may be a read error. The genes are TRBV5-1 and TRBJ2-6; tentative D call: TRBD1 (5 bases). The CDR3 consists of 14 residues. CDR1 and CDR2 from the germline V gene are SGHRS and YFSETQ. CDR3 amino acids: CASRGLSGANGLTF. The CDR3 DNA sequence: TGCGCCAGCAGGGGCCTCTCTGGGGCCAACGGCCTGACTTTC.

The chain combines TRBV27 with TRBJ2-6; D gene uncertain. Germline assignment: CDR1 MNHEY and CDR2 SMNVEV (reference sequence). The CDR3 sequence is 17 residues long. Trimming left V 7 bases short and J 0 bases short, with 16 bases between. For the CDR3, the DNA is TGTGCCAGCACCTCGGTTGCGATCGTCTCTGGGGCCAACGTCCTGACTTTC. This codes for CASTSVAIVSGANVLTF.

The gene calls are TRBV19 and TRBJ2-3, with 10 nucleotides matching TRBD2. CDR3 length: 14 amino acids. Germline V gene sequence: CDR1 LNHDA, CDR2 SQIVND (reference sequence). V was clipped by 6 bases and J by 5 bases; unmatched bases: 5. Here the CDR3 reads CASRLAGGQDTQYF. The CDR3 DNA reads as TGTGCCAGTAGGTTAGCGGGGGGACAAGATACGCAGTATTTT.

This chain uses TRBV5-1 with TRBJ2-3; 7 nucleotides align to TRBD2. The germline CDR1 and CDR2 sequences are SGHRS and YFSETQ. The trim removed 0 bases at V and 4 bases at J, leaving 8 bases unmatched. CDR3 length: 16 amino acids. The CDR3 reads CASSLASTAGADTQYF. The CDR3 DNA is TGCGCCAGCAGCTTGGCGTCTACGGCGGGGGCAGATACGCAGTATTTT. The complete variable domain, with remaining parts taken from reference TRBV5-1 and TRBJ2-3, reads KAGVTQTPRYLIKTRGQQVTLSCSPISGHRSVSWYQQTPGQGLQFLFEYFSETQRNKGNFPGRFSGRQFSNSRSEMNVSTLELGDSALYLCASSLASTAGADTQYFGPGTRLTVL.

The chain has TRBV27 and TRBJ2-7; TRBD1 agrees at 10 bases. V dropped 6 bases and J dropped 5; count of bases not matched to a gene: 7. CDR1 and CDR2 (germline): MNHEY, SMNVEV (reference sequence). The CDR3 has 14 residues. CDR3 protein: CASRSTGGNNEQYF. The CDR3 DNA reads TGTGCCAGCAGATCGACAGGGGGCAACAACGAGCAGTACTTC.

The chain employs TRBV7-3 and TRBJ2-3; 8 bases align to TRBD2. The CDR3 loop spans 14 amino acids. V was clipped by 6 bases and J by 3 bases; unmatched bases: 5. Germline V gene data show CDR1 as SGHTA and CDR2 as FQGTGA. The DNA for the CDR3 is TGTGCCAGCAGTCCAGCGGGGGCAACAGATACGCAGTATTTT. It translates to CASSPAGATDTQYF.

The gene calls are TRBV6-1 and TRBJ1-2; the D is unclear. V was pared by 1 base and J by 4 bases, with 13 bases between. Germline V lookup: CDR1 MNHNS, CDR2 SASEGT. The CDR3 contains 15 residues. The CDR3 DNA is TGTGCCAGCAGTGAAGTGTTATGGAGGTCCTATGGCTACACCTTC. The encoded protein is CASSEVLWRSYGYTF.

This chain connects TRBV7-9 to TRBJ2-4; a possible D gene is TRBD1 (5 bases). The CDR3 spans 13 residues. Trimming left V 9 bases short and J 6 bases short, with 15 bases between. Germline V lookup: CDR1 SEHNR, CDR2 FQNEAQ (reference sequence). The CDR3 reads CASSTWGGNIQYF. The CDR3 nucleotides read TGTGCCAGTAGCACGTGGGGCGGAAACATTCAGTACTTC.

Only a few counts were recorded for this clone. The chain is built from TRBV29-1 and TRBJ1-5; D is unclear. V was trimmed by 6 bases and J by 4 bases, leaving 10 bases between them. CDR3 length: 12 amino acids. Looked up from germline, CDR1 is SQVTM and CDR2 is ANQGSEA. DNA of the CDR3: TGCAGCGTGGGAGACGGAAATCAGCCCCAGCATTTT. Its translation is CSVGDGNQPQHF.

The V call is TRBV14, the J call TRBJ2-3; 8 bases are a match to TRBD1. Germline assignment: CDR1 SGHDN and CDR2 FVKESK. V trimming: 4 bases; J trimming: 7 bases; junction bases outside the gene matches: 19. The CDR3 totals 18 residues. CDR3 bases: TGTGCCAGCAGCCGGAGGGCAGGGGGCCTTACTGATCGTCATACGCAGTATTTT. It encodes CASSRRAGGLTDRHTQYF.

The rearrangement joins TRBV4-1 to TRBJ1-2; 7 positions match TRBD1. The CDR3 runs 15 residues. V shed 5 bases and J 7 bases; nucleotides not matched to a gene: 13. The germline V gene has CDR1 MGHRA and CDR2 YSYEKL. The CDR3 is CASSVSNGQVGGYTF. CDR3 coding DNA: TGCGCCAGCAGCGTGTCGAACGGACAGGTTGGTGGCTACACCTTC.

The chain is built from TRBV5-6 and TRBJ2-2; 10 positions match TRBD2. The CDR3 loop spans 17 amino acids. Trimming took 4 bases from V and 5 from J; bases not matched to a gene: 11. Germline lookup yields CDR1 SGHDT and CDR2 YYEEEE. DNA for the CDR3: TGTGCCAGCAGCCCTGGGTGGGCTAGCGGGGGAACCGGGGAGCTGTTTTTT. This encodes CASSPGWASGGTGELFF.

The rearrangement uses TRBV5-1 and TRBJ1-1, with D unclear. Trimming removed 0 bases from V and 0 bases from J, with 6 bases in between. The CDR3 has 14 amino acids. Germline CDR1 is SGHRS and CDR2 is YFSETQ. CDR3 sequence: CASSLGAMNTEAFF. CDR3 sequence (DNA): TGCGCCAGCAGCTTGGGGGCGATGAACACTGAAGCTTTCTTT. Complete variable domain (other parts from reference TRBV5-1 and TRBJ1-1): KAGVTQTPRYLIKTRGQQVTLSCSPISGHRSVSWYQQTPGQGLQFLFEYFSETQRNKGNFPGRFSGRQFSNSRSEMNVSTLELGDSALYLCASSLGAMNTEAFFGQGTRLTVV.

This chain joins TRBV27 and TRBJ1-1, with a weak D call TRBD1 (5 bases). Trimming stripped 3 bases from V and 3 bases from J, with 8 bases between. The CDR3 is 13 amino acids. CDR1 is MNHEY, CDR2 SMNVEV, per germline (reference sequence). CDR3 nucleotide sequence: TGTGCCAGCAGTTTCCAGGGTCACACTGAAGCTTTCTTT. Its translation: CASSFQGHTEAFF.

CDR3 region: CASSLFGGGSTDTQYF. The CDR3 DNA is TGTGCCAGCAGCTTATTTGGCGGGGGAAGCACAGATACGCAGTATTTT. The chain joins TRBV7-9 to TRBJ2-3; TRBD2 matches 7 bases. The J segment lost 0 bases and the V segment lost 2 bases, leaving 5 bases of the junction unmatched. The CDR3 is made up of 16 amino acids. Germline lookup yields CDR1 SEHNR and CDR2 FQNEAQ (reference sequence).

J is TRBJ1-5 and V is TRBV5-1; D uncertain. CDR1 and CDR2 from the germline V gene are SGHRS and YFSETQ. The CDR3 consists of 12 residues. Trimming removed 0 bases at V and 6 bases at J, with 4 bases between. CDR3 coding DNA: TGCGCCAGCAGCTTGGCCGGTCAGCCCCAGCATTTT. Its protein product is CASSLAGQPQHF.

This clone occurred a few times. The chain uses TRBV7-2 and TRBJ2-7; D might be TRBD2 (5 bases). Germline lookup yields CDR1 SGHTA and CDR2 FQGNSA. The germline V and J ends were trimmed by 5 bases and 2 bases, with 13 bases remaining between them. The CDR3 runs 14 residues. The chain's CDR3 is CASSRRTGTYEQYF. The CDR3 DNA reads TGTGCCAGCAGCCGTCGAACCGGGACCTACGAGCAGTACTTC.